The 17 T cell receptor beta chains given below trace back to one sample, sequenced in a study of shared clonotypes between healthy human individuals. Method: immunoSEQ multiplex PCR; TCRdb's copy keeps in-frame clones and lacks some. In the table there are some 900,000 clones, about 80% of which are singletons. Sequencing input: memory CD4+ T cells sorted from blood. Specified subset: CD45RA-negative fraction. Every receptor here comes from a man between 18 and 29 years old in good health.

The chain joins TRBV4-1 to TRBJ1-6, with D perhaps matching TRBD1 (5 bases). The CDR3 contains 16 residues. Germline V gene data show CDR1 as MGHRA and CDR2 as YSYEKL. Trimming stripped 0 bases from V and 9 bases from J, with 15 bases between. CDR3 DNA: TGCGCCAGCAGCCAAGAGGGGAGCAGGGTGGGTTCACCCCTCCACTTT. It yields the protein CASSQEGSRVGSPLHF.

Comment on this clone: This CDR3 fails to terminate in the conserved phenylalanine or tryptophan, so it likely reflects a read error. The limits of the CDR3 on the DNA are not certain, so only TCRdb's listed CDR3 is given. CDR3 residues: CSARDGPTL. This chain uses TRBV20-1 with TRBJ1-2; the table gives TRBD1 as D, unverified against the DNA. The CDR3 length is 9 residues, termini included. CDR1 DFQATT and CDR2 SNEGSKA come from the germline V gene (reference sequence).

The V gene is TRBV7-2, the J gene TRBJ1-2; D remains ambiguous. This CDR3 has 15 residues. Germline assignment: CDR1 SGHTA and CDR2 FQGNSA. The V end lost 6 bases, the J end lost 4 bases, and 18 bases lay between the germline ends. This chain's CDR3 is CASSPVDSHIYGYTF. The CDR3 DNA is TGTGCCAGCAGTCCCGTAGACTCACACATCTATGGCTACACCTTC.

The genes are TRBV2 and TRBJ2-5; D might be TRBD2 (5 bases). This CDR3 comprises 14 residues. Germline lookup yields CDR1 SNHLY and CDR2 FYNNEI. Trimming removed 2 bases from V and 4 bases from J, with 11 bases in between. CDR3 region: CASSERRSGETQYF. The CDR3 nucleotides are TGTGCCAGCAGTGAACGGAGGTCAGGAGAGACCCAGTACTTC. Full variable domain (rest looked up from reference TRBV2 and TRBJ2-5): EPEVTQTPSHQVTQMGQEVILRCVPISNHLYFYWYRQILGQKVEFLVSFYNNEISEKSEIFDDQFSVERPDGSNFTLKIRSTKLEDSAMYFCASSERRSGETQYFGPGTRLLVL.

V usage is TRBV6-5 and J usage is TRBJ1-3; D is undetermined. From germline, CDR1 is MNHEY and CDR2 SVGAGI. V lost 4 bases to trimming and J lost 15 bases, with 4 bases between them. The CDR3 has 8 amino acids. The DNA of the CDR3 is TGTGCCAGCAGTTCCTCATATTTT. Residues: CASSSSYF.

This clone appeared a few times. The chain employs TRBV19 and TRBJ2-2; TRBD1 or TRBD2 may be the D gene (5 bases each). The CDR3 runs 14 residues. Trimming took 7 bases from V and 0 from J, leaving 9 bases between them. CDR1 and CDR2 from the germline V gene are LNHDA and SQIVND (reference sequence). CDR3 region: CASTRGSNTGELFF. DNA for the CDR3: TGTGCCAGTACCCGGGGCTCGAACACCGGGGAGCTGTTTTTT.

This chain connects TRBV10-3 to TRBJ1-5, with D possibly TRBD1 on 6 matching bases. CDR3 length: 12 amino acids. Germline CDR1 and CDR2: ENHRY and SYGVKD. Deletions cut 10 bases from V and 9 bases from J, with 16 bases between. The CDR3 nucleotides read TGTGCCACCGGGACATCCGGGGGGCCCCAGCATTTT. This gives the protein CATGTSGGPQHF.

This clone was observed a handful of times. This chain uses TRBV5-6 with TRBJ2-3; 12 bases line up with TRBD2. The V gene's germline CDR1 is SGHDT and CDR2 YYEEEE. This CDR3 has 15 amino acids. With V trimmed by 4 bases and J by 8 bases, 8 bases remained unmatched. The CDR3 loop is CASSLTSGGPVTQYF. As DNA, the CDR3 is TGTGCCAGCAGCCTCACTAGCGGGGGGCCGGTTACGCAGTATTTT.

Only one count was recorded for this clone. This chain uses TRBV19 with TRBJ2-7, with 7 nucleotides matching TRBD1. Trimming cost V 4 bases and J 5 bases; bases outside gene matches: 8. This CDR3 has 14 residues. Per the germline V gene, CDR1 is LNHDA and CDR2 is SQIVND (reference sequence). CDR3 bases: TGTGCCAGTAGTAAGCAGGGGGAAGTCCACGAGCAGTACTTC. Translation: CASSKQGEVHEQYF.

Comment on this clone: The sample carries other DNA sequences with the same CDR3. The chain couples TRBV4-3 to TRBJ2-3; no firm D call. The CDR3 has 11 amino acids. Germline CDR1 and CDR2: LGHNA and YSLEER. V was clipped by 6 bases and J by 4 bases, with 5 bases between them. The CDR3 is CASSLADTQYF. The DNA of the CDR3 is TGCGCCAGCAGTCTAGCAGATACGCAGTATTTT.

As regards this clone: A junction end diverges from the germline sequence, so it may reflect a read error. The chain uses TRBV5-1 and TRBJ2-7; D is undetermined. This CDR3 has 15 amino acids. The germline V gene has CDR1 SGHRS and CDR2 YFSETQ. The CDR3 bases are TGCGCCAGCAGCTTGGATCAGGCGACCACCTACAAGCAGTACTTC. Its translation: CASSLDQATTYKQYF.

The CDR3 coding sequence is TGTGCCAGCACCCGGACAGGGAGTGGAAACACCATATATTTT. Protein product: CASTRTGSGNTIYF. The chain has TRBV7-8 and TRBJ1-3, with 8 bases aligning to TRBD1. Losses at the gene ends were 7 bases for V and 3 bases for J; bases not matched to a gene: 5. Germline CDR1 SGHVS, CDR2 FQNEAQ. The CDR3 totals 14 residues.

This clone was counted between two and nine times. The V and J genes are TRBV2 and TRBJ1-6; the D gene is possibly TRBD1 (5 bases). This CDR3 has 12 amino acids. From germline, CDR1 is SNHLY and CDR2 FYNNEI. The V gene lost 10 bases and the J gene lost 7 bases, with 11 bases spanning the gap. The CDR3 spells CATTRANSPLHF. In nucleotides, the CDR3 is TGTGCCACAACCAGGGCCAATTCACCCCTCCACTTT.

The chain has TRBV19 and TRBJ2-1; no reliable D call. From germline, CDR1 is LNHDA and CDR2 SQIVND (reference sequence). The V and J ends lost 3 bases and 0 bases respectively, with 9 bases between them. This CDR3 is built from 15 residues. CDR3 nucleotide sequence: TGTGCCAGTAGTATGTTGGGCAGCTCCTACAATGAGCAGTTCTTC. Residues: CASSMLGSSYNEQFF.

This chain links TRBV5-4 with TRBJ2-1; 9 bases agree with TRBD1. V dropped 1 base and J dropped 7; count of bases not matched to a gene: 9. CDR1 SGHNT and CDR2 YYREEE come from the germline V gene (reference sequence). The CDR3 has 16 amino acids. The CDR3 bases are TGTGCCAGCAGCTTGCCCTTAGGACAGGGGCGGAATGAGCAGTTCTTC. Protein: CASSLPLGQGRNEQFF.

V and J are TRBV6-5 and TRBJ2-7; D is ambiguous. V lost 11 bases to trimming and J lost 9 bases, with 17 bases between them. CDR3 length equals 11 residues. CDR1 and CDR2 (germline): MNHEY, SVGAGI. This CDR3 reads CALIGPQRQYF. The CDR3 DNA is TGTGCCTTAATAGGACCCCAAAGGCAGTACTTC.

The chain links TRBV18 to TRBJ2-5, with 7 bases that match TRBD1. With V trimmed by 5 bases and J by 1 base, 7 bases remained unmatched. There are 15 residues in the CDR3. CDR1 is KGHSH, CDR2 LQKENI, per germline. The CDR3: CASSTGTAFQETQYF. The CDR3 region has the DNA TGTGCCAGCTCAACCGGGACAGCGTTCCAAGAGACCCAGTACTTC.